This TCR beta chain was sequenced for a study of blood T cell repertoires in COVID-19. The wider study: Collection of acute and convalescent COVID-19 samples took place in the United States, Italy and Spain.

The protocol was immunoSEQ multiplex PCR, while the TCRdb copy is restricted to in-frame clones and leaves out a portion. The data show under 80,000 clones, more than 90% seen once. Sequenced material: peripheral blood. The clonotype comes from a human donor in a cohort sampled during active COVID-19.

The CDR3 coding sequence is TGCAGCGGAACCCCGGGTGCAGAGACCCAGTACTTC. This sequence encodes CSGTPGAETQYF. V gene TRBV29-1 combines with J gene TRBJ2-5; D gene ambiguous. CDR3 length: 12 amino acids. From germline, CDR1 is SQVTM and CDR2 ANQGSEA. Trimming cost V 7 bases and J 4 bases, with 13 bases left between them.